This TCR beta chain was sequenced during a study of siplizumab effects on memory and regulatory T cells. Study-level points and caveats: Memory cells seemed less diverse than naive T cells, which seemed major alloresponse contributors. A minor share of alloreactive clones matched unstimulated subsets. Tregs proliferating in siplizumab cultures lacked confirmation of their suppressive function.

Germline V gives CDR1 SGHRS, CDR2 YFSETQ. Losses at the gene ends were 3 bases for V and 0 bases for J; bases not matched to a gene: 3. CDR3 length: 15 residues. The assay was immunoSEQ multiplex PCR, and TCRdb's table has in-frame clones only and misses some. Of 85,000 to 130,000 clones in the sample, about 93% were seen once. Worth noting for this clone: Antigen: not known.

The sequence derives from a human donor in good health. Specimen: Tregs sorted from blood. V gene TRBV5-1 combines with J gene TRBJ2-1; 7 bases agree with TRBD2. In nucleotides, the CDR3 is TGCGCCAGCAGCTACTCGGGGGGCTCCTACAATGAGCAGTTCTTC. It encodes CASSYSGGSYNEQFF.